This T cell receptor beta chain was sequenced in a study of graft-versus-host responses after intestinal transplantation. Looked up from germline, CDR1 is SGHDT and CDR2 is YYEEEE. The CDR3 contains 11 residues. Generated by immunoSEQ multiplex PCR, the TCRdb table keeps only in-frame clones and is missing some. The sample holds roughly 50,000 clones; about 90% are singletons and the top ten take about 6%. For this clone: At one of its ends the junction is not consistent with the germline gene, which may arise from a read error.

This receptor was identified in a human patient who received an intestinal transplant, so some T cells may come from the graft donor. The sequenced sample was PBMCs, obtained more than 650 days after intestinal transplant. The gene calls are TRBV5-6 and TRBJ1-2; TRBD1 is a possible D gene (5 bases). The CDR3 DNA reads as TGTGCCAGCAGCTTCCTGGGGACGCTCGACTTC. As protein: CASSFLGTLDF.